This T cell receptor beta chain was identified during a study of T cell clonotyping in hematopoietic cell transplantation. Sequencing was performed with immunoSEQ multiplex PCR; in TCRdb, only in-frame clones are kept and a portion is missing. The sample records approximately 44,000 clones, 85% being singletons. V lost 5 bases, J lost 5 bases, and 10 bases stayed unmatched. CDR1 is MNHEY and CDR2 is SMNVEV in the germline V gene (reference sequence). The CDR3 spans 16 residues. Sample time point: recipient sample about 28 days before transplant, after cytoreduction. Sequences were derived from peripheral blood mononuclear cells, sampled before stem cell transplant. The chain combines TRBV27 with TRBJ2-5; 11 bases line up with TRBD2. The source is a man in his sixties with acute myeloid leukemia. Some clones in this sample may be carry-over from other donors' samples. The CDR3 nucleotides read TGTGCCAGCAGTCCCTCTCTAGCGGGGGGTTTGGAGACCCAGTACTTC. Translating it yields CASSPSLAGGLETQYF.